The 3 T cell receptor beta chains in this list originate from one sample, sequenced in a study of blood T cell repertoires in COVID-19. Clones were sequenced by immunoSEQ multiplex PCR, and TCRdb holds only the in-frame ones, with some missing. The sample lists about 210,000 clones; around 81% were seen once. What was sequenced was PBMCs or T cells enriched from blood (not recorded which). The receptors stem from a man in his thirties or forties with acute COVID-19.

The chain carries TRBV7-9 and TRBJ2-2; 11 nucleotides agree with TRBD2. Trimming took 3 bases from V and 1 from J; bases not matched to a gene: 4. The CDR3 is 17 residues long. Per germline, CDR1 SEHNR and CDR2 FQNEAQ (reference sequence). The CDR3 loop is CASSFTGLAGNTGELFF. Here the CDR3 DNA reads TGTGCCAGCAGCTTTACTGGACTAGCGGGGAACACCGGGGAGCTGTTTTTT.

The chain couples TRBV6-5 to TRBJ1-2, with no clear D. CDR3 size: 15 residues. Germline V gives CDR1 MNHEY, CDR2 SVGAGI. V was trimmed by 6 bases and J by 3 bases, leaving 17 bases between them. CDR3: CASSRPTESDYGYTF. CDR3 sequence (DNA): TGTGCCAGCAGCCGACCAACAGAATCAGACTATGGCTACACCTTC.

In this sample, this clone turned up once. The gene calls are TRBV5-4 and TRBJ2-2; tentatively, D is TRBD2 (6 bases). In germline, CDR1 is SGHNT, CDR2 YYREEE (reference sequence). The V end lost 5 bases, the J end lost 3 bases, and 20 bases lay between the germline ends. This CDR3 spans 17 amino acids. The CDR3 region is CASSTRRGRRYTGELFF. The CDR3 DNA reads TGTGCCAGCAGTACGAGGAGGGGCAGGAGATACACCGGGGAGCTGTTTTTT.